One and the same sample provided the 19 T cell receptor beta chains below, sequenced in a study of blood T cell repertoires in COVID-19 (dated by TCRdb to the early 2020s). The library came from the immunoSEQ multiplex PCR assay. TCRdb carries this immuneACCESS record with in-frame sequences only. Its versions omit some clonotypes, under half of them owing to an unresolved V gene in the studies checked, with the rest unexplained. This sample gives about 420,000 clones in total; over 85% of them show up just once. The leading ten clones occupy 0.8% to 0.85% of the sample. Specimen: peripheral blood. The receptors shown here come from a man between 18 and 29 years old with COVID-19, enrolled during active disease.

The chain recombines TRBV12-3 or TRBV12-4 with TRBJ1-2; D uncertain. V lost 1 base, J lost 7 bases, and 7 bases lay in between. The CDR3 has 12 amino acids. CDR3 residues: CASSLDSLGYTF. CDR3 bases: TGTGCCAGCAGTTTAGACTCCCTTGGCTACACCTTC.

Here the CDR3 DNA reads TGTGCCAGCAGTCACAGGGGTGACTATGGCTACACCTTC. Protein: CASSHRGDYGYTF. V usage is TRBV14 and J usage is TRBJ1-2, with TRBD1 matching over 7 bases. Germline CDR1 is SGHDN and CDR2 is FVKESK. The trim removed 6 bases at V and 3 bases at J, leaving 4 bases unmatched. The CDR3 is 13 residues long. Full variable domain (missing parts from reference TRBV14 and TRBJ1-2): EAGVTQFPSHSVIEKGQTVTLRCDPISGHDNLYWYRRVMGKEIKFLLHFVKESKQDESGMPNNRFLAERTGGTYSTLKVQPAELEDSGVYFCASSHRGDYGYTFGSGTRLTVV.

The V call is TRBV4-1, the J call TRBJ2-1; 11 bases align to TRBD2. This CDR3 is 18 amino acids long. From germline, CDR1 is MGHRA and CDR2 YSYEKL. Losses at the gene ends were 4 bases for V and 4 bases for J; bases not matched to a gene: 12. The chain's CDR3 is CASSLYSPLAGGYNEQFF. DNA for the CDR3: TGCGCCAGCAGCCTTTACTCTCCTCTAGCGGGAGGATACAATGAGCAGTTCTTC.

The chain couples TRBV2 to TRBJ2-3, with a weak D call TRBD1 (6 bases). The CDR3 is 14 residues long. Between the trimmed V and J ends, which lost 5 bases and 1 base, there was a span of 10 bases. The germline V gene encodes CDR1 SNHLY and CDR2 FYNNEI. This CDR3 reads CASSWDMGTDTQYF. CDR3 sequence (DNA): TGTGCCAGCAGTTGGGACATGGGCACAGATACGCAGTATTTT. Complete variable domain (other parts from reference TRBV2 and TRBJ2-3): EPEVTQTPSHQVTQMGQEVILRCVPISNHLYFYWYRQILGQKVEFLVSFYNNEISEKSEIFDDQFSVERPDGSNFTLKIRSTKLEDSAMYFCASSWDMGTDTQYFGPGTRLTVL.

V and J are TRBV4-1 and TRBJ2-6, with TRBD2 matching over 8 bases. V lost 7 bases and J lost 2; bases outside the gene matches: 10. Germline loops: CDR1 MGHRA, CDR2 YSYEKL. There are 17 residues in the CDR3. As DNA, the CDR3 is TGCGCCAGCACTCCGGGACTAGAGGGAACTGGGGCCAACGTCCTGACTTTC. Protein sequence: CASTPGLEGTGANVLTF.

The chain joins TRBV10-3 to TRBJ1-1, with D possibly TRBD1 on 6 matching bases. Germline CDR1 ENHRY, CDR2 SYGVKD. Deletions cut 4 bases from V and 4 bases from J, with 13 bases between. The CDR3 is 14 residues long. DNA of the CDR3: TGTGCCATCAGTGGGAACAGGGCACGCACTGAAGCTTTCTTT. Its protein product is CAISGNRARTEAFF.

This chain uses TRBV30 with TRBJ1-6; TRBD1 aligns across 10 bases. CDR1 GTSNPN and CDR2 SVGIG come from the germline V gene (reference sequence). This CDR3 comprises 17 residues. The trim removed 2 bases at V and 2 bases at J, leaving 6 bases unmatched. The CDR3 DNA reads as TGTGCCTGGAGTATCGACAGGGGGCCCCCCTATAATTCACCCCTCCACTTT. It codes for CAWSIDRGPPYNSPLHF.

The V call is TRBV2, the J call TRBJ2-7; 10 bases are a match to TRBD1. This CDR3 has 15 amino acids. V trimming: 6 bases; J trimming: 2 bases; junction bases outside the gene matches: 7. CDR1 is SNHLY and CDR2 is FYNNEI in the germline V gene. The CDR3 loop reads CASSQDRGLPYEQYF. In DNA form, the CDR3 reads TGTGCCAGCAGCCAAGACAGGGGGCTACCCTACGAGCAGTACTTC.

The genes are TRBV7-8 and TRBJ2-2; D is perhaps TRBD2 (6 bases). Per the germline V gene, CDR1 is SGHVS and CDR2 is FQNEAQ. V was clipped by 5 bases and J by 0 bases, with 16 bases between them. The CDR3 has 17 residues. The CDR3: CASSLLGEAANTGELFF. CDR3 nucleotide sequence: TGTGCCAGCAGCCTCCTGGGGGAGGCCGCGAACACCGGGGAGCTGTTTTTT.

The chain employs TRBV2 and TRBJ2-1, with D unresolved. V was shortened by 7 bases and J by 8 bases, with 18 bases between the two germline ends. Germline values: CDR1 SNHLY, CDR2 FYNNEI. The CDR3 is 14 amino acids. The CDR3 loop is CASKIETPDHEQFF. For the CDR3, the DNA is TGTGCCAGCAAAATAGAGACTCCAGACCATGAGCAGTTCTTC.

The chain links TRBV19 to TRBJ2-3; D ambiguous. The CDR3 covers 13 residues. CDR1 LNHDA and CDR2 SQIVND come from the germline V gene (reference sequence). Between the trimmed V and J ends, which lost 4 bases and 4 bases, there was a span of 9 bases. CDR3: CASSTRSADTQYF. The CDR3 region has the DNA TGTGCCAGTAGTACCAGGTCGGCAGATACGCAGTATTTT.

CDR3 sequence (DNA): TGCGCCAGCAGCAGGGGCCAAGAGACCCAGTACTTC. It translates to CASSRGQETQYF. The chain has TRBV5-1 and TRBJ2-5; D is possibly TRBD1 (5 bases). The V end lost 4 bases, the J end lost 1 base, and 5 bases lay between the germline ends. This CDR3 contains 12 residues. The V gene's germline CDR1 is SGHRS and CDR2 YFSETQ.

The rearrangement links TRBV27 to TRBJ2-1; TRBD2 agrees at 11 bases. V lost 6 bases, J lost 2 bases, and 0 bases stayed unmatched. Germline CDR1 and CDR2: MNHEY and SMNVEV (reference sequence). This CDR3 is built from 14 residues. CDR3 nucleotide sequence: TGTGCCAGCAGACTAGCGGGAGCCTACAATGAGCAGTTCTTC. Translating gives CASRLAGAYNEQFF.

CDR3 sequence reads: CASSLVIGTGGNTIYF. The CDR3 DNA sequence: TGTGCCAGCAGCTTAGTCATCGGGACAGGTGGAAACACCATATATTTT. The chain uses TRBV7-9 and TRBJ1-3; TRBD1 agrees at 8 bases. The germline V gene has CDR1 SEHNR and CDR2 FQNEAQ (reference sequence). V was pared by 1 base and J by 3 bases, with 5 bases of the junction left unmatched. This CDR3 contains 16 residues.

The chain couples TRBV12-3 or TRBV12-4 to TRBJ2-1, with 8 bases lining up with TRBD1. Losses at the gene ends were 6 bases for V and 10 bases for J; bases not matched to a gene: 8. There are 13 residues in the CDR3. CDR3 sequence: CASRRQGRGEQFF. The CDR3 coding sequence is TGTGCCAGCAGAAGACAGGGGAGAGGGGAGCAGTTCTTC.

The chain couples TRBV27 to TRBJ2-7, with TRBD1 identical over 9 bases. The germline V gene has CDR1 MNHEY and CDR2 SMNVEV (reference sequence). The CDR3 sequence is 15 residues long. V trimming: 3 bases; J trimming: 6 bases; junction bases outside the gene matches: 9. The CDR3 DNA sequence: TGTGCCAGCAGTTTGGCAACAGGGGGCTTGCTCGAGCAGTACTTC. Protein: CASSLATGGLLEQYF.

The chain couples TRBV27 to TRBJ2-2; maybe TRBD1 (6 bases). The V gene lost 2 bases and the J gene lost 7 bases, with 20 bases spanning the gap. The CDR3 extends over 17 amino acids. Per germline, CDR1 MNHEY and CDR2 SMNVEV (reference sequence). CDR3 amino acids: CASSLGPGRGRDGELFF. Written as DNA, the CDR3 is TGTGCCAGCAGTTTAGGGCCTGGCAGGGGACGTGACGGGGAGCTGTTTTTT.

With regard to this clone: Its ends do not fully match the called genes, so a read error is possible. V and J are TRBV4-2 and TRBJ2-7; D not resolved. Germline V CDR1 and CDR2: LGHNA, YNFKEQ. The CDR3 contains 11 residues. CDR3 loop: CASSKEREQYF. The CDR3 DNA reads as TGTGCCAGCAGCAAAGAGAGAGAGCAGTACTTC.

This rearrangement joins TRBV11-2 to TRBJ1-4, with D uncertain. Germline V gives CDR1 SGHAT, CDR2 FQNNGV. V shed 4 bases and J shed 4 bases, with 13 bases lying between them. There are 15 residues in the CDR3. The CDR3 protein is CASSSFGLGNEKLFF. CDR3 nucleotides: TGTGCCAGCAGCTCCTTCGGGTTGGGTAATGAAAAACTGTTTTTT.